This passage covers 8 T cell receptor beta chains from one sample sequenced in a study of PD-1 blockade in classical Hodgkin lymphoma. Time point: cycle 4 day 1 (C4D1), after less than seven weeks of nivolumab. Every patient was affected by relapse after autologous stem cell transplantation, while exposure to brentuximab vedotin was not uniform. Assay: immunoSEQ multiplex PCR; the TCRdb copy retains only in-frame clones and omits some. The sample carries roughly 20,000 clones, about 80% recorded once. The source was peripheral blood mononuclear cells (PBMCs), collected before the fourth cycle of nivolumab. These receptors were obtained from a human donor with classical Hodgkin lymphoma.

The chain recombines TRBV4-1 with TRBJ2-5; D call uncertain. V was cut by 3 bases and J by 0 bases, with 14 bases left in between. Germline loops: CDR1 MGHRA, CDR2 YSYEKL. The CDR3 consists of 16 residues. The CDR3 region is CASSHPSSGYQETQYF. The CDR3 coding sequence is TGCGCCAGCAGCCACCCCTCGTCGGGCTACCAAGAGACCCAGTACTTC.

The V gene is TRBV12-5, the J gene TRBJ2-1, with 9 bases that match TRBD2. V lost 4 bases and J lost 9; bases outside the gene matches: 4. This CDR3 contains 13 residues. Germline CDR1 reads LGHNT; CDR2 reads FRNRAP. The CDR3, as DNA: TGTGCTAGTGGTTGGAGCGGGAGGTTTGAGCAGTTCTTC. Translated: CASGWSGRFEQFF.

V usage is TRBV4-2 and J usage is TRBJ1-1; the D gene is possibly TRBD1 (5 bases). Germline V lookup: CDR1 LGHNA, CDR2 YNFKEQ. Trimming removed 3 bases from V and 12 bases from J, with 20 bases in between. The CDR3 totals 14 residues. The CDR3 spells CASSQNQGVEQPFF. In nucleotides, the CDR3 is TGTGCCAGCAGCCAGAATCAGGGTGTGGAGCAGCCTTTCTTT.

The chain employs TRBV5-5 and TRBJ1-2, with TRBD1 matching over 8 bases. Germline lookup yields CDR1 SGHKS and CDR2 YYEKEE (reference sequence). V shed 1 base and J 6 bases; nucleotides not matched to a gene: 5. The CDR3 has 14 amino acids. The CDR3 DNA is TGTGCCAGCAGCTTGACAGGGGGAAGGGATGGCTACACCTTC. Translating gives CASSLTGGRDGYTF.

The chain combines TRBV29-1 with TRBJ2-7; D is possibly TRBD1 (6 bases). The V gene lost 6 bases and the J gene lost 0 bases, with 9 bases spanning the gap. Germline V gives CDR1 SQVTM, CDR2 ANQGSEA. The CDR3 has 12 amino acids. CDR3 coding DNA: TGCAGCGTCCGGGACAACTCCTACGAGCAGTACTTC. Its protein product is CSVRDNSYEQYF.

The CDR3 sequence: CAISEVFGDGLSGNTIYF. Here the CDR3 DNA reads TGTGCCATCAGTGAAGTATTCGGGGACGGCCTCTCTGGAAACACCATATATTTT. J is TRBJ1-3 and V is TRBV10-3; D might be TRBD1 (5 bases). The germline V gene encodes CDR1 ENHRY and CDR2 SYGVKD. The CDR3 has 18 amino acids. V lost 3 bases to trimming and J lost 0 bases, with 18 bases between them.

J is TRBJ2-1 and V is TRBV27; TRBD2 agrees at 7 bases. V was clipped by 8 bases and J by 10 bases; unmatched bases: 11. The CDR3 extends over 13 amino acids. CDR1 MNHEY and CDR2 SMNVEV come from the germline V gene (reference sequence). The CDR3 is CASGGDELSEQFF. The CDR3 DNA follows: TGTGCCAGCGGGGGGGACGAGTTGAGCGAGCAGTTCTTC.

The chain employs TRBV5-5 and TRBJ2-3; a possible D gene is TRBD2 (6 bases). CDR1 and CDR2 (germline): SGHKS, YYEKEE (reference sequence). This CDR3 has 14 residues. V lost 5 bases, J lost 6 bases, and 16 bases lay in between. CDR3 sequence reads: CASSFPDGGDTQYF. The CDR3 bases are TGTGCCAGCAGTTTCCCGGATGGGGGGGATACGCAGTATTTT. The full variable domain, with the rest looked up from reference TRBV5-5 and TRBJ2-3, is DAGVTQSPTHLIKTRGQQVTLRCSPISGHKSVSWYQQVLGQGPQFIFQYYEKEERGRGNFPDRFSARQFPNYSSELNVNALLLGDSALYLCASSFPDGGDTQYFGPGTRLTVL.